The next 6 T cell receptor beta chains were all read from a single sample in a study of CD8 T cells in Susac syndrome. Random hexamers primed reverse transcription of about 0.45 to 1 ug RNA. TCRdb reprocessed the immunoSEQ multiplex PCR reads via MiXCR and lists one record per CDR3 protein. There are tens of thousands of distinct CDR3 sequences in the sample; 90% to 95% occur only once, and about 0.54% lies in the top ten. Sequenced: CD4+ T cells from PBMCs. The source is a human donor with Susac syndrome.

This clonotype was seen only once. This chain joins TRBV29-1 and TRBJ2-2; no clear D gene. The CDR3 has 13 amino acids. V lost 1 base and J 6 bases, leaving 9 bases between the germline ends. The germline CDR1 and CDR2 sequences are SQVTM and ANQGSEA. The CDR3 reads CSVEGRLSGELFF. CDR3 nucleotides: TGCAGCGTTGAAGGCAGATTGTCCGGGGAGCTGTTTTTT.

The CDR3 DNA follows: TGTGCCAGCAGCGTGGACAGGGGGCTCTACGAGCAGTACTTC. Its translation is CASSVDRGLYEQYF. The V call is TRBV7-8, the J call TRBJ2-7; 11 nucleotides agree with TRBD1. This CDR3 spans 14 amino acids. Germline trimming cut 5 bases from V and 3 bases from J; bases unmatched to any gene: 3. The germline CDR1 and CDR2 sequences are SGHVS and FQNEAQ.

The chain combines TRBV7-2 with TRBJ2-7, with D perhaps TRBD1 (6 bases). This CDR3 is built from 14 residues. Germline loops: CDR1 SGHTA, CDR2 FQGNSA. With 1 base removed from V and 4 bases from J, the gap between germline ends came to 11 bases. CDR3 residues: CASSLGGQRYEQYF. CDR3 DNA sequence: TGTGCCAGCAGCTTAGGCGGACAGCGGTACGAGCAGTACTTC.

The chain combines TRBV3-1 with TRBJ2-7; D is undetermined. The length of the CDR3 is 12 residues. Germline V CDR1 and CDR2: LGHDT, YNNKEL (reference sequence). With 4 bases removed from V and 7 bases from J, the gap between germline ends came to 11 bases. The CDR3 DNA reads TGTGCCAGCAGCCCCAGAAGGGAAGAGCAGTACTTC. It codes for CASSPRREEQYF.

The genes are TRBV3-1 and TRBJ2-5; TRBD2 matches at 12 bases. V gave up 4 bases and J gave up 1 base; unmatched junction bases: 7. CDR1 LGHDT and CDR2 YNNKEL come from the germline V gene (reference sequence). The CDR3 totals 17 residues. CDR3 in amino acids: CASSPWTSGTAQETQYF. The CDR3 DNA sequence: TGTGCCAGCAGCCCCTGGACTAGCGGGACCGCCCAAGAGACCCAGTACTTC.

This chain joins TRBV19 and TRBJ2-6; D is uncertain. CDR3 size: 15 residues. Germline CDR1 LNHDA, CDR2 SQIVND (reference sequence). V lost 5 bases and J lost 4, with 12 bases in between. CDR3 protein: CASSPRGSGANVLTF. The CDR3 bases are TGTGCCAGTAGTCCTCGAGGTAGCGGGGCCAACGTCCTGACTTTC.